This T cell receptor (beta chain) was recovered during a study of lymphopenia after photon versus proton radiotherapy. This table comes from immunoSEQ multiplex PCR, and its TCRdb copy is limited to in-frame clones, with some not included. The sample includes roughly 67,000 clones, around 90% seen only once; the top ten take approximately 2.6%. About this clone itself: Its antigen is not known. The sample has other DNA sequences that encode this CDR3 too.

This CDR3 is 14 amino acids long. The germline gives CDR1 SGHDT, CDR2 YYEEEE. Trimming cost V 0 bases and J 0 bases, with 7 bases left between them. The study, taken as a whole, reports: Oligoclonal CD8+ Temra expansion after nadir drove photon patients' diversity drop.

This chain joins TRBV5-6 and TRBJ2-7; unclear D gene. This specimen consisted of peripheral blood, obtained from a patient treated with photon-based radiotherapy. This receptor was identified in a woman between 70 and 85 years old with pancreatic cancer. The CDR3 here is CASSLGLSSYEQYF. The CDR3 nucleotides are TGTGCCAGCAGCTTGGGACTGAGCTCCTACGAGCAGTACTTC. Full variable domain (rest looked up from reference TRBV5-6 and TRBJ2-7): DAGVTQSPTHLIKTRGQQVTLRCSPKSGHDTVSWYQQALGQGPQFIFQYYEEEERQRGNFPDRFSGHQFPNYSSELNVNALLLGDSALYLCASSLGLSSYEQYFGPGTRLTVT.